A single sample is the source of the 3 T cell receptor beta chains below, sequenced in a study of T cell repertoires in cytomegalovirus infection. No antigens are known for them. TCRdb reprocessed the reads with MiXCR, giving one entry per CDR3 protein. The sample has 750,000 to 950,000 distinct CDR3 sequences, 25% to 35% seen once. The sample consisted of cultured CD8+ T cells from PBMCs, taken from culture after CMV antigen stimulation. The receptors come from a human donor in good health (CMV status not recorded). Some clones in this sample may be carry-over from other donors' samples.

The chain joins TRBV6-8 to TRBJ1-4, with a tentative D call TRBD1 (5 bases). This CDR3 contains 13 residues. Trimming cost V 7 bases and J 8 bases, with 14 bases left between them. The germline gives CDR1 MNHGY, CDR2 SAAAGT. CDR3 nucleotide sequence: TGTGCCAGCATGCTGGGGGGGGGGGAAAAACTGTTTTTT. It yields the protein CASMLGGGEKLFF.

This chain uses TRBV10-3 with TRBJ1-2; 8 bases agree with TRBD1. The CDR3 has 11 amino acids. Per germline, CDR1 ENHRY and CDR2 SYGVKD. The V segment lost 6 bases and the J segment 6 bases; nucleotides outside the gene matches: 0. The CDR3 spells CAIRTGDGYTF. CDR3 coding DNA: TGTGCCATCAGGACAGGGGATGGCTACACCTTC.

This clonotype was counted between two and nine times. The J gene is TRBJ2-7, the V gene TRBV10-2; 9 nucleotides line up with TRBD2. V lost 6 bases to trimming and J lost 1 base; unmatched junction nucleotides: 4. The CDR3 is made up of 14 amino acids. Germline CDR1 WSHSY, CDR2 SAAADI. The CDR3 reads CASSTSGFSYEQYF. The DNA for the CDR3 is TGCGCCAGCAGCACTAGCGGGTTTTCCTACGAGCAGTACTTC.